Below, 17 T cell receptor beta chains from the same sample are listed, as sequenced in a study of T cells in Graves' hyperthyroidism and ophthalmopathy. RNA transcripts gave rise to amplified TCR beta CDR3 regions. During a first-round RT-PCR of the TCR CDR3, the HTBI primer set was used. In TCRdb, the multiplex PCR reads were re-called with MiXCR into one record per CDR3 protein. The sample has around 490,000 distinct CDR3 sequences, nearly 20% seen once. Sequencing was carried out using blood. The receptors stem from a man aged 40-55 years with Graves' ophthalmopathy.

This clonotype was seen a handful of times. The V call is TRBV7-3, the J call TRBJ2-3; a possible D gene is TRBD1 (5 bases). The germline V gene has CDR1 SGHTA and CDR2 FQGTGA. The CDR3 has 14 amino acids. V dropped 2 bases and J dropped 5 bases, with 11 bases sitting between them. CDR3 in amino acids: CASSLQGVLDTQYF. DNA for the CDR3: TGTGCCAGCAGCTTACAAGGGGTTTTAGATACGCAGTATTTT.

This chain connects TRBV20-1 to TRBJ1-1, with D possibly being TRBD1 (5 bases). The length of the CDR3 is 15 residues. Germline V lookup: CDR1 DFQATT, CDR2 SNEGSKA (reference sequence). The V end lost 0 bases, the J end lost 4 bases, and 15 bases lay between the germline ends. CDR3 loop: CSAREEGVGSTEAFF. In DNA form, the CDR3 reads TGCAGTGCTAGAGAAGAAGGGGTGGGAAGCACTGAAGCTTTCTTT.

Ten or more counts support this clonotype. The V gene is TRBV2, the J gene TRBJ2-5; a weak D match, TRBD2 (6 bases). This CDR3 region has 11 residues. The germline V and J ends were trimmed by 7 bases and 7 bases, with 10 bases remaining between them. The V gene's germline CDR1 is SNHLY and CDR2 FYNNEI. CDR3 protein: CASTGGGTQYF. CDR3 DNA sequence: TGTGCCAGCACCGGGGGTGGGACCCAGTACTTC.

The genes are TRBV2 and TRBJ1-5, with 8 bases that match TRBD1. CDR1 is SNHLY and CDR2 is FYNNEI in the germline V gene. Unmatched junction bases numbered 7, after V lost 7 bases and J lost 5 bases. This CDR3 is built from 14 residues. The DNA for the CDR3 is TGTGCCAGCAAACGGGACAGGACCCATCAGCCCCAGCATTTT. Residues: CASKRDRTHQPQHF.

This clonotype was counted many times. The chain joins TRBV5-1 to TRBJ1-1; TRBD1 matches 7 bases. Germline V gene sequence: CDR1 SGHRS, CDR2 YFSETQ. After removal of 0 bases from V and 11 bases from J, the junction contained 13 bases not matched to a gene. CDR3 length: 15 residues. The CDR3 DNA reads TGCGCCAGCAGCTTGGGAAGGCCGACAGGGATCGGGGCTTTCTTT. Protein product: CASSLGRPTGIGAFF.

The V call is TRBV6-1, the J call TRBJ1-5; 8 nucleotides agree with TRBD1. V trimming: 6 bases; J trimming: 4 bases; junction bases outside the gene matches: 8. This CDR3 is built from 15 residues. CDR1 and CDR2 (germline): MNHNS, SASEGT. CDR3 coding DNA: TGTGCCAGCAGATCCTTGACAGGGGCAAATCAGCCCCAGCATTTT. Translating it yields CASRSLTGANQPQHF.

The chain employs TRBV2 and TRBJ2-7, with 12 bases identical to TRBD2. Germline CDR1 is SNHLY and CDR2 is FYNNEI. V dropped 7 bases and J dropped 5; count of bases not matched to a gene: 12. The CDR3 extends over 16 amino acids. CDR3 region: CASIATRLAGADEQYF. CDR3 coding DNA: TGTGCCAGCATTGCTACCCGACTAGCGGGAGCCGACGAGCAGTACTTC.

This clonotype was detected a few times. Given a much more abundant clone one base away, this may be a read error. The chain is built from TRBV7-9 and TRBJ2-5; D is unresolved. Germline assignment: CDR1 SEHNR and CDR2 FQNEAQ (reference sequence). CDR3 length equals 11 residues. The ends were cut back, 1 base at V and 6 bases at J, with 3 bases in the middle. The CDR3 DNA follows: TGTGCCAGCAGCTTAGTGCAGACCCAGTACTTC. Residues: CASSLVQTQYF.

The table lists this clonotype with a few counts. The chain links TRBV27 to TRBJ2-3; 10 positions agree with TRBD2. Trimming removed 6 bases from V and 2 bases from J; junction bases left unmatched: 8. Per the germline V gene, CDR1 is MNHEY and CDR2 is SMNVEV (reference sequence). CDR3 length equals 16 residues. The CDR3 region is CASRSVSGRPTDTQYF. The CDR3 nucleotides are TGTGCCAGCAGGTCCGTTAGCGGGAGGCCCACAGATACGCAGTATTTT.

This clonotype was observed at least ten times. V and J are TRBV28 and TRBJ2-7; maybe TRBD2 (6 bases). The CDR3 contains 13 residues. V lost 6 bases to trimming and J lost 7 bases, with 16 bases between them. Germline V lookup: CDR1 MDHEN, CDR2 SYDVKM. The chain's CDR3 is CASRYGHAGEQYF. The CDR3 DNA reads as TGTGCCAGCAGATACGGACACGCGGGGGAGCAGTACTTC. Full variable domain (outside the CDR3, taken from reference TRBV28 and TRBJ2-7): DVKVTQSSRYLVKRTGEKVFLECVQDMDHENMFWYRQDPGLGLRLIYFSYDVKMKEKGDIPEGYSVSREKKERFSLILESASTNQTSMYLCASRYGHAGEQYFGPGTRLTVT.

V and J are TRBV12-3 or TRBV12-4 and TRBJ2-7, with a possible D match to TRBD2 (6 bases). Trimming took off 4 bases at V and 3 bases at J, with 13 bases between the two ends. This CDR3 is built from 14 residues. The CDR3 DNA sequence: TGTGCCAGCAGTTATGATGGCGGGATCTACGAGCAGTACTTC. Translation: CASSYDGGIYEQYF.

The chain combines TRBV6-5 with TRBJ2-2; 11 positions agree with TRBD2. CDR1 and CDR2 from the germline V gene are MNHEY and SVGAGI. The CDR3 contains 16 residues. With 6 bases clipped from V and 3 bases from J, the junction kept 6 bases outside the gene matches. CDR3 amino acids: CASSLAGGLYTGELFF. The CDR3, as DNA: TGTGCCAGCAGCTTAGCGGGAGGGCTGTACACCGGGGAGCTGTTTTTT.

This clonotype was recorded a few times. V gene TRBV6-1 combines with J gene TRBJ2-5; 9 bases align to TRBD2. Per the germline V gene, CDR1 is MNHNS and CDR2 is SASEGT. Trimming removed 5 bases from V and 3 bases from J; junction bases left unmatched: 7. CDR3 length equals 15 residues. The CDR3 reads CASSYSLAGEETQYF. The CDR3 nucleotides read TGTGCCAGCAGTTATTCGTTAGCGGGAGAAGAGACCCAGTACTTC.

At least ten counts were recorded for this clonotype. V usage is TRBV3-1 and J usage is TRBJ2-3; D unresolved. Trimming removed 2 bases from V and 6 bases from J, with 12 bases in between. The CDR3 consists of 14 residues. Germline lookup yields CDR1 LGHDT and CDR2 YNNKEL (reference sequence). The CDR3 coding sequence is TGTGCCAGCAGCCAATCCAGAGGTTGGGATACGCAGTATTTT. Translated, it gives CASSQSRGWDTQYF.

CDR3 loop: CASSQQRGQVVGTDTQYF. CDR3 coding DNA: TGTGCCAGCTCTCAACAGAGGGGACAGGTGGTCGGCACAGATACGCAGTATTTT. The rearrangement links TRBV18 to TRBJ2-3, with 8 bases identical to TRBD1. Germline trimming cut 6 bases from V and 1 base from J; bases unmatched to any gene: 15. CDR3 size: 18 residues. From germline, CDR1 is KGHSH and CDR2 LQKENI.

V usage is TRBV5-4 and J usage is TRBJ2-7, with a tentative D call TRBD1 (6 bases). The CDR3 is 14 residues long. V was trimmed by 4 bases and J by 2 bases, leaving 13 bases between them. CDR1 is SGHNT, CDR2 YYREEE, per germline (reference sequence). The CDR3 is CASSLQGIAYEQYF. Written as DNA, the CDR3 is TGTGCCAGCAGCCTGCAGGGGATAGCCTACGAGCAGTACTTC.

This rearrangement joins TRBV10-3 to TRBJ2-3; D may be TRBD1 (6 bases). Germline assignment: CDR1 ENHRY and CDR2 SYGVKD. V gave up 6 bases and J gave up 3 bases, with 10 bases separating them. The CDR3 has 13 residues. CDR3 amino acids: CAIRAGVTDTQYF. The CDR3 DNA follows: TGTGCCATCAGGGCAGGGGTTACAGATACGCAGTATTTT.